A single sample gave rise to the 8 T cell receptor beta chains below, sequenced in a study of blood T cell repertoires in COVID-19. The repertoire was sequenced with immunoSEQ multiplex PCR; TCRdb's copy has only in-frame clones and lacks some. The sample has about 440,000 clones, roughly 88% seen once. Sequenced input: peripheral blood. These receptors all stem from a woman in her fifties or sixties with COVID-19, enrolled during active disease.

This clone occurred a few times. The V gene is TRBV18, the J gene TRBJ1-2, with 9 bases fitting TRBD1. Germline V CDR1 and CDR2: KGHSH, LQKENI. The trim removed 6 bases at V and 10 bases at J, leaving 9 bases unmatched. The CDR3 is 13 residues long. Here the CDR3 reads CASSLQGALDYTF. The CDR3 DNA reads TGTGCCAGCTCCCTACAGGGGGCCTTAGACTACACCTTC.

This CDR3 reads CASSYSQGSYNSPLHF. The CDR3 DNA sequence: TGTGCCAGCAGTTACTCCCAGGGGTCCTATAATTCACCCCTCCACTTT. The chain has TRBV6-5 and TRBJ1-6; possible D gene TRBD1, 6 bases. Germline CDR1 reads MNHEY; CDR2 reads SVGAGI. The length of the CDR3 is 16 residues. V gave up 0 bases and J gave up 1 base, with 7 bases separating them.

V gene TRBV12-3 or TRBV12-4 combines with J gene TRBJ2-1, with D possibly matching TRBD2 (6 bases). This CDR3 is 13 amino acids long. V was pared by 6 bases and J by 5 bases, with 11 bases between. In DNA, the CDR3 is TGTGCCAGCAGGTCGGGGGTCGACAATGAGCAGTTCTTC. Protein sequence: CASRSGVDNEQFF.

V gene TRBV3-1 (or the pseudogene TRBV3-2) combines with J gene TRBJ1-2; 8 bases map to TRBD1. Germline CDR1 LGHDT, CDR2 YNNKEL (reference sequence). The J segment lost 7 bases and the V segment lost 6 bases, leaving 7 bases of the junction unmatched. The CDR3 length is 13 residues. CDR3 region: CASRNDRGVGYTF. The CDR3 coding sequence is TGTGCCAGCAGAAACGACAGGGGCGTTGGCTACACCTTC.

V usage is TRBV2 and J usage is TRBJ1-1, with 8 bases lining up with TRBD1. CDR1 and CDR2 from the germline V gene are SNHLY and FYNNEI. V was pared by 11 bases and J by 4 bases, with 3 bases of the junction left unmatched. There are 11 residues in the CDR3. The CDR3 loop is CAAGGPTEAFF. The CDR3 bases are TGTGCCGCAGGGGGCCCCACTGAAGCTTTCTTT.

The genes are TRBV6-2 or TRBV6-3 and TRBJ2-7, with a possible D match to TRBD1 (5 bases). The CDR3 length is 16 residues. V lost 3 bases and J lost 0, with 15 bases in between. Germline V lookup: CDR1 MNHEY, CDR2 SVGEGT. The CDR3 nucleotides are TGTGCCAGCAGTTATCTCCAGGGTCGCAGCTCCTACGAGCAGTACTTC. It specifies CASSYLQGRSSYEQYF.

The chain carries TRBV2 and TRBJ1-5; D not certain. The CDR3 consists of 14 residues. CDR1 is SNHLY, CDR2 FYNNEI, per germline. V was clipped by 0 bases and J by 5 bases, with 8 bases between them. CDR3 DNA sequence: TGTGCCAGCAGTGAAGCGCGCTCGGATCAGCCCCAGCATTTT. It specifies CASSEARSDQPQHF.

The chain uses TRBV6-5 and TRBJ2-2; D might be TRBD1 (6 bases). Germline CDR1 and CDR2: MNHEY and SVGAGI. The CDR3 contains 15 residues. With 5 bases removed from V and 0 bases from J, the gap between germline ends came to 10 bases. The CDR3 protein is CASSQTGPNTGELFF. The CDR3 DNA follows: TGTGCCAGCAGTCAAACAGGGCCGAACACCGGGGAGCTGTTTTTT.